What follows is one T cell receptor (beta chain) and its context. No cognate antigen has been identified for it. Base quality data are lacking; no much larger clone is found one base away. The donors were healthy, HIV-negative adults with no recently reported acute infections or vaccinations. Every donor was a Caucasian adult residing in Nashville, Tennessee, USA. CD4+ T cells were enriched through magnetic negative selection, after which naive cells were positively selected on CD45RA and the remaining negative fraction served as the memory subset. Blood was obtained by leukapheresis, after which PBMCs were separated by Ficoll-Histopaque density gradient centrifugation and cryopreserved in liquid nitrogen vapor phase. Analytical flow cytometry was used to check the purity and quantity of every magnetically sorted T cell population. Genomic DNA was isolated from every sorted fraction and measured by UV absorbance on a Nanodrop 2000c.

Using the deep immunoSEQ assay, TCR CDR3 regions were amplified from genomic DNA by multiplex PCR. Extracted genomic DNA from each cell subset was distributed evenly across all wells of several immunoSEQ 96-well plates, and each plate was treated as a replicate. Each replicate PCR for sorted subsets received around 200 ng genomic DNA, equal to tens of thousands of T cell genomes. Purified libraries were measured with a Qubit 3.0 fluorometer, size-checked on a Bioanalyzer 2100, and measured again with the KAPA Library Quantification kit. Every immunoSEQ 96-well plate was sequenced on a dedicated single-read 150-cycle Illumina NextSeq 550 flow cell. On the study's bioinformatics: Because the immunoSEQ output held only junctional sequences and lacked quality scores, the filtering could not match the filtering applied to full-length reads. To assign V/J genes and CDR3, sequences were annotated against IMGT germline references using PyIR, a Python wrapper for IgBLAST v1.9. Reads were filtered out if the reads had weak V/J assignments (E-value above 1e-6), no CDR3, stop codons, out-of-frame junctions, or ambiguous translated residues. A V3J clonotype was defined by an identical inferred V gene, J gene, and CDR3 amino acid sequence. To compute the percentage overlap between repertoires, the number of shared unique clonotypes was divided by the size of the smaller repertoire. Richness of each repertoire was evaluated using RTK rarefaction, the Chao1 estimator, and Recon v2.1 estimates of unobserved clonotypes. Generation probabilities for all TCRbeta clonotypes obtained by the gDNA method from a handful of donors were computed using OLGA. This immuneACCESS table, as held by TCRdb, lists in-frame sequences with V and J called but not all clones. Of the missing ones, under half trace to an unresolved V gene in checked studies; the others have no known cause. D and trimming come from the DNA, and the V and J calls and clone size come from that table. This sample lists 2,500,000 or so clones; roughly 93% were detected once. 0.36% of the sample is in the top ten clones.

The sample comes from a study of shared clonotypes between healthy human individuals (dated by TCRdb to the early 2020s). Study-wide context: A couple of women and three men aged 18 to 49 years were included in the cohort. For each donor, three plates each were used for CD4 naive and CD4 memory, two plates were used for CD8 naive, and one plate was used for CD8 memory. To estimate repertoire size and how much clonotypes are shared between individuals, the study performed deep sequencing of blood TCR repertoires from roughly five healthy adults. To increase sequencing depth and limit assay-specific biases, different laboratories used diverse techniques to prepare libraries and sequence TCR repertoires. Between about 0.8 and 9 billion PBMCs per donor were obtained by leukapheresis.

Here is what the overall study found, with its caveats: Sampling was restricted to blood, and TCR repertoires in tissues likely differ from the TCR repertoires found in blood. Naive subsets generally had larger estimated clonotype richness than memory subsets. Because the study included only a small number of donors, the genetic and exposure-history diversity represented was limited. Pairwise subsampling indicated that sequencing depth was expected to affect the degree of clonotype sharing among donors. Rarefaction of sorted-subset datasets indicated incomplete sequencing despite the large sequencing depth. Clonotypes shared by all four sorted-subset donors showed higher generation probabilities than non-shared clonotypes. Sharing across a few donors was observed for roughly 5% of naive CD4, under 4% of naive CD8, 2% to 2.5% of memory CD4, and roughly 0.43% of memory CD8 clonotypes.

Reading the germline V gene gives CDR1 MRHNA and CDR2 SNTAGT. Reading from cysteine to phenylalanine, the CDR3 counts 15 amino acids. Just CDR3 DNA is preserved here, 45 bases in frame from base 1. V ends up 6 bases short and J 2 bases short, with an unmatched junction base count of 6. Sequenced: naive CD4+ T cells from PBMCs. This specimen's cell subset or site label, interpreted: CD45RA+ positively selected. The receptor chain draws on TRBV6-4 and TRBJ2-3; TRBD2 lines up with 9 middle nucleotides. This clonotype was sampled from a man younger than 35 in good health. Some clones in this sample may be carry-over from other donors' samples. The encoded CDR3 is CASRAASGATDTQYF. The DNA sequence is given as TGTGCCAGCAGGGCGGCTAGCGGGGCCACAGATACGCAGTATTTT.